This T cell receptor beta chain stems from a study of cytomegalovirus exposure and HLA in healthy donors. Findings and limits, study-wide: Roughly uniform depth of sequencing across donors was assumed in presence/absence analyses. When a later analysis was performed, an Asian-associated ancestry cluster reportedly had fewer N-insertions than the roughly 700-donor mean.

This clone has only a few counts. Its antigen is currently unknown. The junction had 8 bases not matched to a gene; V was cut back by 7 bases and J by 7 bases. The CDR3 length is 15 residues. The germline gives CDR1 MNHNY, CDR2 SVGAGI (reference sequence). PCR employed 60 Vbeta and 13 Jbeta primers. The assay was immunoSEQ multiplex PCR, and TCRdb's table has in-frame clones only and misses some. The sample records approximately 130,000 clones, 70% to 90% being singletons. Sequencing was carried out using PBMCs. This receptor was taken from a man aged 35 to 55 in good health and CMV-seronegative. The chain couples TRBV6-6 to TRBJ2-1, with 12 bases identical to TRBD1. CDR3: CASTSGTGGLNEQFF. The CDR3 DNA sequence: TGTGCCAGCACATCCGGGACAGGGGGCTTGAATGAGCAGTTCTTC.